This T cell receptor (beta chain) was profiled in a study of cytomegalovirus exposure and HLA in healthy donors. Germline CDR1 and CDR2: LNHNV and YYDKDF (reference sequence). The CDR3 covers 14 residues. V lost 6 bases to trimming and J lost 6 bases, with 17 bases between them. In the PCR, 60 Vbeta and 13 Jbeta primers were used. Generated by immunoSEQ multiplex PCR, the TCRdb table keeps only in-frame clones and is missing some. Counted here are about 120,000 clones, around 72% occurring once; the ten biggest clones make up less than 4.5%. Sequencing used PBMCs. The chain combines TRBV15 with TRBJ2-5, with D maybe TRBD2 (5 bases). This clonotype originated in a man in his thirties or forties in good health and CMV-seronegative. In DNA, the CDR3 is TGTGCCACCAGTGGGCCGGGAACTGGTAAGACCCAGTACTTC. Amino acid sequence: CATSGPGTGKTQYF.